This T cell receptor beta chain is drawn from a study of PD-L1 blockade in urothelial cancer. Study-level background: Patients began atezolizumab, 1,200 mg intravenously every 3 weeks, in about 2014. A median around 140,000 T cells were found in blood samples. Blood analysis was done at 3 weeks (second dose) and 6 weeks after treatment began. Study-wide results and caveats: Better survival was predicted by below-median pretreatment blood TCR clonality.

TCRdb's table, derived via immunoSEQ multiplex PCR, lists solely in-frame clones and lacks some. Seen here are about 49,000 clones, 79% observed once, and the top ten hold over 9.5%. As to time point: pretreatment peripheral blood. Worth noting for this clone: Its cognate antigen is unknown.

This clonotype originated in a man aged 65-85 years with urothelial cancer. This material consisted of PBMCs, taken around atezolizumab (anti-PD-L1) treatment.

CDR3 DNA: TGCGCCAGCAGTGAGTCTCCGGACTCGTATGAAAAACTGTTTTTT. Its protein product is CASSESPDSYEKLFF. The gene calls are TRBV10-2 and TRBJ1-4; D is ambiguous. V dropped 0 bases and J dropped 6 bases, with 11 bases sitting between them. CDR3 length: 15 residues. Germline lookup yields CDR1 WSHSY and CDR2 SAAADI.